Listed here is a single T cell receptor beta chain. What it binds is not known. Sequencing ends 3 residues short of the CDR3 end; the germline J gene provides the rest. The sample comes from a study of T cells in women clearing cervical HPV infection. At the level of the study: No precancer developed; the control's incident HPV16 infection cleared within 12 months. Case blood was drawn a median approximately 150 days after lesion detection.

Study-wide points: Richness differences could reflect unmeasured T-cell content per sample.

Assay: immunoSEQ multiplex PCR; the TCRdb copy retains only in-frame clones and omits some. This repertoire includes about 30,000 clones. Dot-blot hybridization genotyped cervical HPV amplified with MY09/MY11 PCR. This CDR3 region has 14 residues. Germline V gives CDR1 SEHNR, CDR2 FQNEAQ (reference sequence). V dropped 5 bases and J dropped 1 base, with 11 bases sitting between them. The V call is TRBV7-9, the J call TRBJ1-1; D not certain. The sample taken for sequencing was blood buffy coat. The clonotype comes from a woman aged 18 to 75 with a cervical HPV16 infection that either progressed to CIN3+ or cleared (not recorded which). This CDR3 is CASSPTGTNTEAFF. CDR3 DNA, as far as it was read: TGTGCCAGCAGCCCGACTGGCACGAACACTGAA.